This T cell receptor beta chain was recorded in a study of spatial heterogeneity in lung cancer. This clonotype is termed medium-sized. As yet, its antigen is unknown. The CDR3 sequence is 14 residues long. V was trimmed by 2 bases and J by 0 bases, leaving 10 bases between them. In germline, CDR1 is SQVTM, CDR2 ANQGSEA. One entry per CDR3 protein, called by TCRdb with MiXCR from the 5' RACE reads. The table lists under 11,000 distinct CDR3 sequences, 12% of them singletons. Noted time point: sample taken at primary tumor resection. Unsorted whole RNA from tumor, nontumor lung or frozen PBMC underwent sequencing. Study results and limitations: The study found that ubiquitous and regional expanded TCR counts tracked ubiquitous and regional nonsynonymous mutations, respectively. Within tumors, counts of expanded alpha and beta TCRs tracked tumor mutation counts.

The sequence was collected from a female donor with early-stage non-small cell lung cancer. Sequenced here: lung tumor tissue, sampled at surgery. The chain recombines TRBV29-1 with TRBJ2-5; no clear D gene. The DNA of the CDR3 is TGCAGCGTTGAAAGATACAGAAACCAAGAGACCCAGTACTTC. Translated: CSVERYRNQETQYF.